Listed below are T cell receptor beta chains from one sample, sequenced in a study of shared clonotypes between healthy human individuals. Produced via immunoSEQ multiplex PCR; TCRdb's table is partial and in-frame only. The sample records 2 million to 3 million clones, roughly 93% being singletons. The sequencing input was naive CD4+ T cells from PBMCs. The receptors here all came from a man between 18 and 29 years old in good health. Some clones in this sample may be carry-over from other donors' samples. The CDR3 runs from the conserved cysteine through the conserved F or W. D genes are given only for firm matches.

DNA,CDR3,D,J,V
TGTGCCACCAGCAGAGCGTTTTTGACTAGCGGCCCCTACGAGCAGTACTTC,CATSRAFLTSGPYEQYF,TRBD2,TRBJ2-7,TRBV15
TGTGCCAGCAGTTTAATCGGGGGAAAGGGGACCTACGAGCAGTACTTC,CASSLIGGKGTYEQYF,.,TRBJ2-7,TRBV27
TGTGCCAGCAGCCCTTTAGGGAACACTGAAGCTTTCTTT,CASSPLGNTEAFF,.,TRBJ1-1,TRBV7-3
TGTGCCAGCAGTTCCCCCTCGGGACCAGATACGCAGTATTTT,CASSSPSGPDTQYF,.,TRBJ2-3,TRBV5-4
TGTGCCAGCAGTTTCAATTCTCGTCCCTCACCCCTCCACTTT,CASSFNSRPSPLHF,.,TRBJ1-6,TRBV28
TGTGCCAGCCGGAGCATCGATGAGCAGTTCTTC,CASRSIDEQFF,.,TRBJ2-1,TRBV2
TGTGCCAGCAGAATAGCGGGAGGGAGAGGAGAGCAGTACTTC,CASRIAGGRGEQYF,TRBD2,TRBJ2-7,TRBV28
TGTGCCAGTAATCTTCGACAGGGATTCACCGGGGAGCTGTTTTTT,CASNLRQGFTGELFF,TRBD1,TRBJ2-2,TRBV19
TGTGCCAGCAGCTTAAGACTAGCGGGGTACCAAGAGACCCAGTACTTC,CASSLRLAGYQETQYF,TRBD2,TRBJ2-5,TRBV7-9
TGCGCCAGCAGCCAAGAACGAGGCAAAAACATTCAGTACTTC,CASSQERGKNIQYF,.,TRBJ2-4,TRBV4-3
TGTGCCAGTAGTATACCTTTTTCTGACTACGAGCAGTACTTC,CASSIPFSDYEQYF,.,TRBJ2-7,TRBV19
TGTGCCAGCAGCTCGAGTCCCCTCAGGGGTACCTACAATGAGCAGTTCTTC,CASSSSPLRGTYNEQFF,.,TRBJ2-1,TRBV11-3
TGTGCCAGCGGGATCTCCCAAGAGACCCAGTACTTC,CASGISQETQYF,.,TRBJ2-5,TRBV6-1
TGCAGCGTCTCCCCCACGGGGGGGGAAGGCTACACCTTC,CSVSPTGGEGYTF,.,TRBJ1-2,TRBV29-1
TGCGCCAGCAGCCAAGATGTAGCTCGGGACCCGACGAGATACGAGCAGTACTTC,CASSQDVARDPTRYEQYF,.,TRBJ2-7,TRBV4-1
TGTGCCAGCATTGAGGGCGGACCACCCTACGAGCAGTACTTC,CASIEGGPPYEQYF,.,TRBJ2-7,TRBV7-8